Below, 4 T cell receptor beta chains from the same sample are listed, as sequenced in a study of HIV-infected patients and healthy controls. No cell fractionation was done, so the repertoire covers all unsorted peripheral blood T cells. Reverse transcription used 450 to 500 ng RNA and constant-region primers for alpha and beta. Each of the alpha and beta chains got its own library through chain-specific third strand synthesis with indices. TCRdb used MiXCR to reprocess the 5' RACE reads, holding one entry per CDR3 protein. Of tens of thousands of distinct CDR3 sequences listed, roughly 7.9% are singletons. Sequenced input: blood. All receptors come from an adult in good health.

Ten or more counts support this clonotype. This CDR3 reads CASSFGVGYSYNEQFF. The CDR3 DNA reads as TGTGCCAGCAGCTTCGGGGTAGGTTACTCCTACAATGAGCAGTTCTTC. The chain links TRBV7-2 to TRBJ2-1, with D perhaps matching TRBD2 (5 bases). The CDR3 extends over 16 amino acids. V lost 3 bases and J 0 bases, leaving 12 bases between the germline ends. In germline, CDR1 is SGHTA, CDR2 FQGNSA.

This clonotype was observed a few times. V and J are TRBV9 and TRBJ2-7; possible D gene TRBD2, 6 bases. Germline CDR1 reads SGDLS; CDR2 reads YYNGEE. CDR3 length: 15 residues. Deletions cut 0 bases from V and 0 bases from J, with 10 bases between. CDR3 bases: TGTGCCAGCAGCGTAGGGGAGGATAGCTCCTACGAGCAGTACTTC. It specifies CASSVGEDSSYEQYF.

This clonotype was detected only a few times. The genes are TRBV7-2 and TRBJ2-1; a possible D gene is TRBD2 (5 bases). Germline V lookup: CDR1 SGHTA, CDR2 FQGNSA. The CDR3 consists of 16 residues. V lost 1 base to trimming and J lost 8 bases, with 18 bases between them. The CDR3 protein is CASSLVSSPRQDEQFF. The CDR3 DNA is TGTGCCAGCAGCTTAGTGTCTAGCCCCCGCCAGGATGAGCAGTTCTTC. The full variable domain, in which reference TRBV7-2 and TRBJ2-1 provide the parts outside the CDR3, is GAGVSQSPSNKVTEKGKDVELRCDPISGHTALYWYRQSLGQGLEFLIYFQGNSAPDKSGLPSDRFSAERTGGSVSTLTIQRTQQEDSAVYLCASSLVSSPRQDEQFFGPGTRLTVL.

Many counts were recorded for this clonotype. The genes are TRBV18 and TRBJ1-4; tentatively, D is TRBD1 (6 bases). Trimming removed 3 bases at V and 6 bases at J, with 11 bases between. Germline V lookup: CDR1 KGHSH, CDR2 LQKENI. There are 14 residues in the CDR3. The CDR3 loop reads CASSPLHRDEKLFF. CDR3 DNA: TGTGCCAGCTCACCGCTTCACAGGGATGAAAAACTGTTTTTT.